This T cell receptor beta chain is drawn from a study of T-cell reconstitution after alpha-beta-depleted transplantation in children. Study findings and constraints: T-cell counts and diversity at one year following transplant were attributed mainly to newly produced T cells. The origin of alpha-beta T cells about two months after transplant was reportedly several hundred expanded graft clones. TCRbeta diversity was high at day 60 in some patients (a result of surviving recipient T cells and thymic progenitors).

Germline V gene data show CDR1 as MDHEN and CDR2 as SYDVKM. V was clipped by 4 bases and J by 10 bases, with 15 bases between them. The CDR3 length is 13 residues. Unique molecular identifiers were built into the TCRbeta library. Each CDR3 protein gets one entry after TCRdb re-called the PCR reads with MiXCR. The sample shows some 440,000 distinct CDR3 sequences, around 15% of them seen only once. As to this clonotype: The target antigen is unknown.

The chain has TRBV28 and TRBJ2-3; a possible D gene is TRBD2 (5 bases). The TCR comes from a boy in the first two years of life who had a stem cell transplant for Wiskott-Aldrich syndrome, so the T cells may come from the graft donor. The source was PBMCs, mostly from graft donor cells, collected 360 days after TCRalphabeta/CD19-depleted stem cell transplant. CDR3 sequence reads: CASSWGDRRAQYF. The DNA of the CDR3 is TGTGCCAGCAGTTGGGGAGACCGGCGGGCGCAGTATTTT.